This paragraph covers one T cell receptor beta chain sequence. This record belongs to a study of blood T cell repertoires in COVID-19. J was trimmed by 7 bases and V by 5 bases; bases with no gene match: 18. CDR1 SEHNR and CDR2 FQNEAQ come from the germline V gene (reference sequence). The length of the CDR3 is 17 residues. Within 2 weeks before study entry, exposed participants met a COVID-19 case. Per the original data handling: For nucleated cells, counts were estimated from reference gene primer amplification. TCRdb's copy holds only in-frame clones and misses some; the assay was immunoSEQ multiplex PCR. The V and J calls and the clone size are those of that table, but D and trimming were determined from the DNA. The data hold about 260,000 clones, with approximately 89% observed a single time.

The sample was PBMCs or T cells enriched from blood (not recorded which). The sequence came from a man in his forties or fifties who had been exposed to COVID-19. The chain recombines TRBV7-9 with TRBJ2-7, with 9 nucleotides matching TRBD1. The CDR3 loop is CASSEYRGWDRAKEQYF. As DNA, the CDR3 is TGTGCCAGCAGCGAATACCGAGGTTGGGACAGGGCTAAGGAGCAGTACTTC.